This entry lists 25 T cell receptor beta chains sequenced from one sample in a study of CD8 T cells in ankylosing spondylitis. Findings and caveats of the study: Among TCR beta sequences, a motif of several highly homologous variants appeared characteristic of ankylosing spondylitis blood.

These receptors' targets are unknown. From the 5' RACE reads, TCRdb called clonotypes with MiXCR, one entry per CDR3 protein. This sample has about 540,000 distinct CDR3 sequences; roughly 13% occur once, and the top ten carry approximately 7%. Source material: blood, either unsorted or a sorted T cell fraction (not recorded which). Receptors were obtained from a male donor with ankylosing spondylitis.

A remark on this clonotype: Mismatch with germline at one junction end may stem from a read error. The chain carries TRBV7-2 and TRBJ2-3; 12 positions match TRBD2. This CDR3 contains 16 residues. Looked up from germline, CDR1 is SGHTA and CDR2 is FQGNSA. CDR3 DNA sequence: TGTGCCAGCAGCCTAGCGGGAGGGACGAGCCCAGATACGCAGTATTTT. It is translated as CASSLAGGTSPDTQYF.

In its sample, this clonotype was seen a few times. CDR3 sequence: CSARDWAGNSPLHF. CDR3 in DNA: TGCAGTGCTAGAGATTGGGCAGGAAATTCACCCCTCCACTTT. The chain employs TRBV20-1 and TRBJ1-6; D is ambiguous. V gave up 0 bases and J gave up 7 bases, with 10 bases separating them. This CDR3 has 14 amino acids. CDR1 and CDR2 from the germline V gene are DFQATT and SNEGSKA (reference sequence).

This clonotype was found many times. This sequence joins TRBV20-1 and TRBJ1-5, with D uncertain. Deletions cut 3 bases from V and 1 base from J, with 7 bases between. This CDR3 comprises 13 residues. Looked up from germline, CDR1 is DFQATT and CDR2 is SNEGSKA (reference sequence). For the CDR3, the DNA is TGCAGTGCTAGTGGGAAGAGCAATCAGCCCCAGCATTTT. Translating it yields CSASGKSNQPQHF.

The chain recombines TRBV15 with TRBJ2-2; D gene ambiguous. Germline V gene lookup returns CDR1 LNHNV and CDR2 YYDKDF (reference sequence). The CDR3 is 13 amino acids. The germline V and J ends were trimmed by 1 base and 6 bases, with 6 bases remaining between them. CDR3 amino acids: CATSRGLAGELFF. The CDR3 region has the DNA TGTGCCACCAGCAGAGGGCTCGCCGGGGAGCTGTTTTTT.

The chain carries TRBV5-1 and TRBJ2-5, with no clear D. Germline lookup yields CDR1 SGHRS and CDR2 YFSETQ. V was cut by 2 bases and J by 2 bases, with 10 bases left in between. This CDR3 spans 14 amino acids. The CDR3 DNA sequence: TGCGCCAGCAGCTTCTACACTACACAAGAGACCCAGTACTTC. This translates into CASSFYTTQETQYF.

This clonotype was found a few times. The chain has TRBV2 and TRBJ2-7; tentatively, D is TRBD2 (5 bases). V dropped 8 bases and J dropped 3 bases, with 14 bases sitting between them. The V gene's germline CDR1 is SNHLY and CDR2 FYNNEI. The CDR3 consists of 13 residues. CDR3 in DNA: TGTGCCAGCCTCTACCTCCGGGGCTACGAGCAGTACGTC. It translates to CASLYLRGYEQYV.

This clonotype was observed a handful of times. This rearrangement joins TRBV5-1 to TRBJ2-1; 12 positions agree with TRBD2. Germline-derived CDR1 and CDR2 are SGHRS and YFSETQ. The CDR3 has 16 residues. Losses at the gene ends were 6 bases for V and 7 bases for J; bases not matched to a gene: 11. The CDR3 DNA follows: TGCGCCAGCACCCCTAGCGGGAGGGCCCCTACGAATGAGCAGTTCTTC. Translation: CASTPSGRAPTNEQFF.

There are many counts of this clonotype. The chain uses TRBV5-1 and TRBJ2-3, with a possible D match to TRBD2 (6 bases). V was shortened by 4 bases and J by 1 base, with 13 bases between the two germline ends. CDR1 and CDR2 (germline): SGHRS, YFSETQ. CDR3 length: 15 amino acids. In DNA form, the CDR3 reads TGCGCCAGCAGCCCCGGGGGACGGTGCACAGATACGCAGTATTTT. Translation: CASSPGGRCTDTQYF.

The CDR3 sequence: CASSVSGLRGYTF. CDR3 nucleotides: TGTGCCAGCAGTGTATCGGGGTTACGGGGCTACACCTTC. The V gene is TRBV2, the J gene TRBJ1-2, with unresolved D. The CDR3 is 13 amino acids. In germline, CDR1 is SNHLY, CDR2 FYNNEI. Trimming left V 4 bases short and J 8 bases short, with 14 bases between.

V and J are TRBV29-1 and TRBJ2-5; 9 bases are shared with TRBD1. Germline V CDR1 and CDR2: SQVTM, ANQGSEA. This CDR3 is built from 15 residues. V gave up 4 bases and J gave up 5 bases; unmatched junction bases: 11. The CDR3 coding sequence is TGCAGCGTTGTTCCCCGGGACAGGGATCTGGAGACCCAGTACTTC. It encodes CSVVPRDRDLETQYF.

The genes are TRBV20-1 and TRBJ1-2; D remains unclear. CDR1 is DFQATT, CDR2 SNEGSKA, per germline (reference sequence). The CDR3 runs to 15 residues. The germline V and J ends were trimmed by 0 bases and 5 bases, with 16 bases remaining between them. The CDR3 spells CSARDHLGPVYGYTF. CDR3 nucleotide sequence: TGCAGTGCTAGAGACCACCTTGGGCCAGTGTATGGCTACACCTTC.

This clonotype came up many times. The V and J genes are TRBV9 and TRBJ2-1; TRBD1 aligns across 8 bases. The CDR3 is made up of 14 amino acids. J lost 4 bases, V lost 3 bases, and 3 bases had no gene match. Germline CDR1 and CDR2: SGDLS and YYNGEE. CDR3 in amino acids: CASSGGQEYNEQFF. CDR3 bases: TGTGCCAGCAGCGGGGGACAGGAGTACAATGAGCAGTTCTTC.

This clonotype was counted a few times. The genes are TRBV3-1 and TRBJ1-5; perhaps TRBD1 as D (6 bases). The CDR3 runs 16 residues. Germline loops: CDR1 LGHDT, CDR2 YNNKEL (reference sequence). Deletions cut 3 bases from V and 12 bases from J, with 24 bases between. DNA of the CDR3: TGTGCCAGCAGCCAGGGGTGGACAGAGCAATTACAGTGCCAGCATTTT. Protein product: CASSQGWTEQLQCQHF.

V usage is TRBV7-2 and J usage is TRBJ2-5; TRBD2 might be the D (5 bases). The germline CDR1 and CDR2 sequences are SGHTA and FQGNSA. This CDR3 is built from 15 residues. Trimming took off 5 bases at V and 5 bases at J, with 18 bases between the two ends. CDR3 sequence reads: CASSPRVLSGETQYF. For the CDR3, the DNA is TGTGCCAGCAGCCCTCGGGTTCTGTCGGGGGAGACCCAGTACTTC.

The V call is TRBV5-1, the J call TRBJ1-1, with D perhaps matching TRBD1 (5 bases). Germline CDR1 reads SGHRS; CDR2 reads YFSETQ. The V and J ends lost 2 bases and 3 bases respectively, with 11 bases between them. This CDR3 has 14 residues. CDR3: CASSFGAQDTEAFF. The CDR3 coding sequence is TGCGCCAGCAGCTTCGGGGCCCAGGACACTGAAGCTTTCTTT.

This clonotype has a count of ten or more. The chain combines TRBV29-1 with TRBJ2-2; 8 bases align to TRBD1. Germline V gene sequence: CDR1 SQVTM, CDR2 ANQGSEA. V trimming: 7 bases; J trimming: 0 bases; junction bases outside the gene matches: 7. This CDR3 comprises 15 residues. The CDR3 reads CSAAGQGPNTGELFF. In DNA form, the CDR3 reads TGCAGCGCCGCAGGACAGGGCCCGAACACCGGGGAGCTGTTTTTT.

In this sample, this clonotype turned up many times. This sequence joins TRBV29-1 and TRBJ2-1; TRBD1 might be the D (7 bases). Germline V gives CDR1 SQVTM, CDR2 ANQGSEA. CDR3 length: 14 residues. The V gene lost 2 bases and the J gene lost 4 bases, with 12 bases spanning the gap. The CDR3 nucleotides read TGCAGCGTTGAACAGGGGGGTAGATACAATGAGCAGTTCTTC. Translation: CSVEQGGRYNEQFF.

This clonotype was recorded a few times. The V and J genes are TRBV5-1 and TRBJ2-3; 7 bases are shared with TRBD1. From germline, CDR1 is SGHRS and CDR2 YFSETQ. Trimming cost V 1 base and J 4 bases; bases outside gene matches: 3. CDR3 size: 14 residues. The CDR3 reads CASSLYGTADTQYF. The CDR3 DNA reads as TGCGCCAGCAGCTTGTATGGGACAGCAGATACGCAGTATTTT.

The chain has TRBV30 and TRBJ2-4; a possible D gene is TRBD1 (6 bases). The CDR3 spans 14 residues. Trimming took 1 base from V and 6 from J, leaving 13 bases between them. The germline V gene encodes CDR1 GTSNPN and CDR2 SVGIG (reference sequence). CDR3 nucleotide sequence: TGTGCCTGGAGTGAGGGGGTTTCGGGAAACATTCAGTACTTC. Protein product: CAWSEGVSGNIQYF.

This clonotype appeared a few times. The J gene is TRBJ2-7, the V gene TRBV27, with 7 nucleotides matching TRBD2. V was pared by 1 base and J by 7 bases, with 10 bases of the junction left unmatched. Germline V gene sequence: CDR1 MNHEY, CDR2 SMNVEV (reference sequence). This CDR3 contains 15 residues. The CDR3 spells CASSLYEREAGEQYF. The CDR3 coding sequence is TGTGCCAGCAGTTTATATGAGCGGGAAGCGGGGGAGCAGTACTTC.

The V and J genes are TRBV7-6 and TRBJ2-1; a possible D gene is TRBD1 (7 bases). Trimming left V 1 base short and J 6 bases short, with 13 bases between. This CDR3 region has 15 residues. CDR1 and CDR2 from the germline V gene are SGHVS and FNYEAQ. CDR3 nucleotides: TGTGCCAGCAGCTTAGGGTATCAGGGGGGCAATGAGCAGTTCTTC. This sequence encodes CASSLGYQGGNEQFF.

This clonotype was seen many times. The chain is built from TRBV12-3 or TRBV12-4 and TRBJ1-5; 12 nucleotides line up with TRBD1. The CDR3 totals 16 residues. J lost 5 bases, V lost 4 bases, and 6 bases had no gene match. CDR3 protein: CASSSPGQGAYQPQHF. The CDR3 DNA follows: TGTGCCAGCAGTTCCCCGGGACAGGGGGCGTATCAGCCCCAGCATTTT.

The chain uses TRBV20-1 and TRBJ2-1, with a possible D match to TRBD2 (5 bases). CDR3 length: 12 amino acids. Germline lookup yields CDR1 DFQATT and CDR2 SNEGSKA (reference sequence). V lost 3 bases and J lost 8, with 11 bases in between. CDR3 region: CSARPGTDEQFF. CDR3 coding DNA: TGCAGTGCTAGGCCGGGAACCGATGAGCAGTTCTTC.

This chain joins TRBV20-1 and TRBJ2-3; D may be TRBD2 (6 bases). The CDR3 has 14 amino acids. V was clipped by 1 base and J by 4 bases, with 12 bases between them. In germline, CDR1 is DFQATT, CDR2 SNEGSKA (reference sequence). CDR3 in amino acids: CSARAGEEPDTQYF. CDR3 coding DNA: TGCAGTGCTAGAGCGGGAGAGGAGCCAGATACGCAGTATTTT.

In its sample, this clonotype was seen a few times. The chain links TRBV5-1 to TRBJ2-1; 14 nucleotides align to TRBD2. V trimming: 0 bases; J trimming: 8 bases; junction bases outside the gene matches: 7. The CDR3 is made up of 17 amino acids. Per the germline V gene, CDR1 is SGHRS and CDR2 is YFSETQ. Written as DNA, the CDR3 is TGCGCCAGCAGCTTGGCTAGGGGGACTAGCGGGAGAGATGAGCAGTTCTTC. This encodes CASSLARGTSGRDEQFF.